This T cell receptor beta chain was documented in a study of control samples from healthy donors and cancer patients. This clone was recorded a few times. The identical CDR3 is also encoded by other nucleotide sequences in the sample. CDR3 length equals 13 residues. Germline CDR1 SGHRS, CDR2 YFSETQ. Trimming stripped 2 bases from V and 6 bases from J, with 9 bases between. Clones were read by immunoSEQ multiplex PCR, and TCRdb kept only the in-frame ones, dropping some. The sample shows 200,000 or so clones, about 93% of them seen only once. This clonotype was obtained from a man aged 50 to 59 in good health. The sequenced sample consisted of blood. The V and J genes are TRBV5-1 and TRBJ1-5; tentative D call: TRBD1 (5 bases). CDR3 sequence (DNA): TGCGCCAGCAGCTTTGTTGGGGGTCAGCCCCAGCATTTT. It translates to CASSFVGGQPQHF.